Here is one T cell receptor (beta chain) with its context. Generated by immunoSEQ multiplex PCR, the TCRdb table keeps only in-frame clones and is missing some. The sample includes 180,000 or so clones, about 82% of them seen just once. This sample was included in a study of blood T cell repertoires in COVID-19. This TCR was sampled from a man aged 40-49 years with acute COVID-19. What was sequenced was PBMCs or T cells enriched from blood (not recorded which).

The CDR3 reads CASRLASSPNEQFF. Here the CDR3 DNA reads TGTGCCAGTCGACTAGCGTCCTCCCCTAATGAGCAGTTCTTC. The chain recombines TRBV2 with TRBJ2-1, with 8 positions matching TRBD2. V shed 9 bases, J shed 7 bases, and the junction held 11 bases outside the gene matches. The V gene's germline CDR1 is SNHLY and CDR2 FYNNEI. The CDR3 is made up of 14 amino acids. Using reference TRBV2 and TRBJ2-1 for the parts outside the CDR3, the full variable domain is EPEVTQTPSHQVTQMGQEVILRCVPISNHLYFYWYRQILGQKVEFLVSFYNNEISEKSEIFDDQFSVERPDGSNFTLKIRSTKLEDSAMYFCASRLASSPNEQFFGPGTRLTVL.